The clone carrying this TCR beta chain was seen at least ten times. This sample was included in a study of T cell responses to AZD1222 COVID-19 vaccine. Trimming stripped 3 bases from V and 6 bases from J, with 12 bases between. In germline, CDR1 is SNHLY, CDR2 FYNNEI. The CDR3 has 14 amino acids. Profiled with immunoSEQ multiplex PCR; TCRdb holds only in-frame clones, not every one. The sample comprises around 100,000 clones, about 91% of which are singletons, and around 19% rests with the top ten. The origin of this receptor is an adult in good health. The input for sequencing was peripheral blood, taken on day 0 of AZD1222 vaccination. The gene calls are TRBV2 and TRBJ1-5; no reliable D call. CDR3 nucleotides: TGTGCCAGCAGTGAGAGGAGAGAGTCTCAGCCCCAGCATTTT. This sequence encodes CASSERRESQPQHF.